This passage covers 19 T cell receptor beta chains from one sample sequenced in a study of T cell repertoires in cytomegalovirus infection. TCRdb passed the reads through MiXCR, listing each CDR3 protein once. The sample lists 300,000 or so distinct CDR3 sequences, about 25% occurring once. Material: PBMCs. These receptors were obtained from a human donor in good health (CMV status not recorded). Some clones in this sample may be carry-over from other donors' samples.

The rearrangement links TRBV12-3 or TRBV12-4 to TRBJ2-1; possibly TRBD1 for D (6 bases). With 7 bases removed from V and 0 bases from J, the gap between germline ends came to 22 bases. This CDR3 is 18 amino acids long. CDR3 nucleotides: TGTGCCAGCACTCCTACCACAGGGCCGGTAAGCTCCTACAATGAGCAGTTCTTC. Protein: CASTPTTGPVSSYNEQFF.

The CDR3: CASSSMYEQYF. The CDR3 DNA follows: TGTGCCAGCAGCTCGATGTACGAGCAGTACTTC. The chain has TRBV11-2 and TRBJ2-7; D call uncertain. The CDR3 has 11 residues. CDR1 and CDR2 from the germline V gene are SGHAT and FQNNGV. Trimming cost V 4 bases and J 4 bases, with 5 bases left between them. The variable domain in full, completed from reference TRBV11-2 and TRBJ2-7, reads EAGVAQSPRYKIIEKRQSVAFWCNPISGHATLYWYQQILGQGPKLLIQFQNNGVVDDSQLPKDRFSAERLKGVDSTLKIQPAKLEDSAVYLCASSSMYEQYFGPGTRLTVT.

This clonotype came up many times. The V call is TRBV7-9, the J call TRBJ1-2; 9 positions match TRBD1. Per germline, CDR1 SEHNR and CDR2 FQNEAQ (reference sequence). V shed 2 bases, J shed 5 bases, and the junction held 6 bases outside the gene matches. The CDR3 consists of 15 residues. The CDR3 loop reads CASSLSTGGGYGYTF. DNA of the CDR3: TGTGCCAGCAGCTTATCGACAGGGGGAGGTTATGGCTACACCTTC. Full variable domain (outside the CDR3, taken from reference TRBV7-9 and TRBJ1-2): DTGVSQNPRHKITKRGQNVTFRCDPISEHNRLYWYRQTLGQGPEFLTYFQNEAQLEKSRLLSDRFSAERPKGSFSTLEIQRTEQGDSAMYLCASSLSTGGGYGYTFGSGTRLTVV.

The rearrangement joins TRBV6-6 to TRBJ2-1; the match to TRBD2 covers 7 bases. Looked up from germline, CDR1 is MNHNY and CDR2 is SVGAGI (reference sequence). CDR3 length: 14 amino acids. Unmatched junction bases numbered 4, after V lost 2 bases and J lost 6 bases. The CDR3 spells CASSYQAGPNEQFF. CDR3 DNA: TGTGCCAGCAGTTACCAAGCGGGACCCAATGAGCAGTTCTTC.

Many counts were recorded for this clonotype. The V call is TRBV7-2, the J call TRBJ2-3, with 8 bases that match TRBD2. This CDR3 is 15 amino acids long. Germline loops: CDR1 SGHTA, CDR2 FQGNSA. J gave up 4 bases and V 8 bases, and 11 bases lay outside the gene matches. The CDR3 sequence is CASVPRAGVADTQYF. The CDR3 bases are TGTGCCAGCGTCCCGCGAGCGGGAGTGGCAGATACGCAGTATTTT.

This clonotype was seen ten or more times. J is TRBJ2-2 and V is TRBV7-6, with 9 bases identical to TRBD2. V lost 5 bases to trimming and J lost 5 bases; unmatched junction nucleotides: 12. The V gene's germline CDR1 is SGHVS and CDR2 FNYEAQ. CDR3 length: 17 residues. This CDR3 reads CASSPRGAGGPTGELFF. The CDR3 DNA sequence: TGTGCCAGCAGCCCCAGGGGCGCGGGAGGGCCTACCGGGGAGCTGTTTTTT.

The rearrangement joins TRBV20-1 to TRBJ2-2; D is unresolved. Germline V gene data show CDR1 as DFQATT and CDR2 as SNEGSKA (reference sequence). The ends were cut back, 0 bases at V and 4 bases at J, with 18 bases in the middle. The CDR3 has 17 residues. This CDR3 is CSARDLRLPLTTGELFF. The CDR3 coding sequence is TGCAGTGCTAGAGATTTAAGGCTCCCGTTAACCACCGGGGAGCTGTTTTTT.

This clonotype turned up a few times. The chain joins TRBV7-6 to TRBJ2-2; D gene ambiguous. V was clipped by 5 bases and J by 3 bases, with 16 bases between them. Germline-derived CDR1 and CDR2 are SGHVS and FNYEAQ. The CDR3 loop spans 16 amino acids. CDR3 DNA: TGTGCCAGCAGCCATCCCGCCCGCGAATACACCGGGGAGCTGTTTTTT. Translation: CASSHPAREYTGELFF.

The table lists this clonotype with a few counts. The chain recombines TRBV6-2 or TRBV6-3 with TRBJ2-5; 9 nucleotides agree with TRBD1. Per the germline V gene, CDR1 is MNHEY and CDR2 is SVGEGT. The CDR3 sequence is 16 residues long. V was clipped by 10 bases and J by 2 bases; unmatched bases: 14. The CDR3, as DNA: TGTGCCATCGCACCGGGACAGGGTTATATACAAGAGACCCAGTACTTC. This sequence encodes CAIAPGQGYIQETQYF.

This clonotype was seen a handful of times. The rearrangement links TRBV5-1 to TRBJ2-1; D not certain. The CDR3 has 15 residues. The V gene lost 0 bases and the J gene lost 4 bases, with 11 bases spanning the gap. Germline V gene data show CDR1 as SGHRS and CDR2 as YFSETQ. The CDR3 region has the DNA TGCGCCAGCAGCTTGGCCAGCGTTGAATACAATGAGCAGTTCTTC. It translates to CASSLASVEYNEQFF.

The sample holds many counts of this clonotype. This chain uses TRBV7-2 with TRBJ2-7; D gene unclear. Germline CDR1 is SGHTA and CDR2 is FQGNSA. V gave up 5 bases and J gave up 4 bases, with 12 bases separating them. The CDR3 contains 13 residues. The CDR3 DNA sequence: TGTGCCAGCAGCCCGTATAACTCGTACGAGCAGTACTTC. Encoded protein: CASSPYNSYEQYF. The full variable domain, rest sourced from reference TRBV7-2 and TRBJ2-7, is GAGVSQSPSNKVTEKGKDVELRCDPISGHTALYWYRQSLGQGLEFLIYFQGNSAPDKSGLPSDRFSAERTGGSVSTLTIQRTQQEDSAVYLCASSPYNSYEQYFGPGTRLTVT.

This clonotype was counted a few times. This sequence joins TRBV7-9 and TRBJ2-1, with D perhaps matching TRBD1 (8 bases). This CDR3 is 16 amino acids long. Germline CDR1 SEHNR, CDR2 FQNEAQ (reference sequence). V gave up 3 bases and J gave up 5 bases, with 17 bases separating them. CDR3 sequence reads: CASSFDRGGSHNEQFF. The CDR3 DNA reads TGTGCCAGCAGCTTTGACAGGGGAGGGTCCCACAATGAGCAGTTCTTC.

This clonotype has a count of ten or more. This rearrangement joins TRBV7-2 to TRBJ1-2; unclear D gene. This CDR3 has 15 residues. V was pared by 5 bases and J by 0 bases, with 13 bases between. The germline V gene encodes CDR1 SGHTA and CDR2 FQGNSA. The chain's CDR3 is CASSTQRGANYGYTF. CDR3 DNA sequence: TGTGCCAGCAGCACCCAGCGAGGTGCTAACTATGGCTACACCTTC.

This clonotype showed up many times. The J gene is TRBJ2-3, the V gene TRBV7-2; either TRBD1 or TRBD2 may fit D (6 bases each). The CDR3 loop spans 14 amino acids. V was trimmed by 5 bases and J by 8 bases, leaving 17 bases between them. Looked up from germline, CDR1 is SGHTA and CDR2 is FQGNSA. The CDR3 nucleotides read TGTGCCAGCAGCCCGTACGGGGGCGGAGGTACGCAGTATTTT. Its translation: CASSPYGGGGTQYF.

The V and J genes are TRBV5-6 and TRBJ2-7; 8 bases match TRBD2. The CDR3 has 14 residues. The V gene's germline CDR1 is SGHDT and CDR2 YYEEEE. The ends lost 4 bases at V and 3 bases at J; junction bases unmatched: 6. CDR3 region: CASSPGLEFYEQYF. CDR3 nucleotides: TGTGCCAGCAGCCCGGGACTAGAATTCTACGAGCAGTACTTC.

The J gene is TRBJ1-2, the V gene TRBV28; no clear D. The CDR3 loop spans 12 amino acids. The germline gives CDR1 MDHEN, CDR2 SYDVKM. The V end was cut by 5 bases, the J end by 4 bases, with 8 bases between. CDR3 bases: TGTGCCAGCAGTCCTGGAATCTATGGCTACACCTTC. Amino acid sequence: CASSPGIYGYTF.

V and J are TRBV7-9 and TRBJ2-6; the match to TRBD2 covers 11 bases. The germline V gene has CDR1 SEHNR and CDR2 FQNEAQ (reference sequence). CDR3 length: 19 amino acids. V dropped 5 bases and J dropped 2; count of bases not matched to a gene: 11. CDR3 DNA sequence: TGTGCCAGCAGCGCCGGCGTACTAGCGGGAGAGACTGGGGCCAACGTCCTGACTTTC. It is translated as CASSAGVLAGETGANVLTF.

The CDR3: CASSEPPEDTQYF. Written as DNA, the CDR3 is TGCGCCAGCAGTGAGCCCCCGGAGGATACGCAGTATTTT. The chain carries TRBV10-1 and TRBJ2-3; D remains ambiguous. The germline V gene has CDR1 WNHNN and CDR2 SYGVQD (reference sequence). This CDR3 has 13 amino acids. Between the trimmed V and J ends, which lost 2 bases and 6 bases, there was a span of 9 bases.

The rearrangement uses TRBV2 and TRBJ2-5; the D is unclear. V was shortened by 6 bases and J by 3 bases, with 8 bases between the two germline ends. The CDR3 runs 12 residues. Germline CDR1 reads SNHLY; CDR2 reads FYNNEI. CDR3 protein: CASRGFEETQYF. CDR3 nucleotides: TGTGCCAGCAGAGGATTCGAAGAGACCCAGTACTTC. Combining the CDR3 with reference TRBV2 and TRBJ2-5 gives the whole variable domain EPEVTQTPSHQVTQMGQEVILRCVPISNHLYFYWYRQILGQKVEFLVSFYNNEISEKSEIFDDQFSVERPDGSNFTLKIRSTKLEDSAMYFCASRGFEETQYFGPGTRLLVL.